Here is one T cell receptor beta chain with its context. Between the trimmed V and J ends, which lost 5 bases and 6 bases, there was a span of 11 bases. CDR1 is MDHEN and CDR2 is SYDVKM in the germline V gene. This CDR3 is 14 amino acids long. TCRdb processed the RT-PCR reads anew with MiXCR; each CDR3 protein has one entry. This table holds hundreds of thousands of distinct CDR3 sequences, roughly 14% found once. These data belong to a study of response to subunit inactivated influenza vaccine. This sequence originates from a middle-aged man who received an inactivated influenza vaccine. Here the sequenced sample was PBMCs from blood, taken 14 to 15 days before vaccination. The chain has TRBV28 and TRBJ1-6, with a tentative D call TRBD1 (5 bases). Here the CDR3 reads CASSVPGPNSPLHF. In DNA, the CDR3 is TGTGCCAGCAGTGTACCGGGACCTAATTCACCCCTCCACTTT. Full variable domain (missing parts from reference TRBV28 and TRBJ1-6): DVKVTQSSRYLVKRTGEKVFLECVQDMDHENMFWYRQDPGLGLRLIYFSYDVKMKEKGDIPEGYSVSREKKERFSLILESASTNQTSMYLCASSVPGPNSPLHFGNGTRLTVT.